These 18 T cell receptor beta chains came from one sample sequenced in a study of metastatic and nonmetastatic thyroid tumors. Prior to thyroid surgery, none of the patients had received any treatment. Using MiXCR, TCRdb re-called clones from the PCR reads. Of tens of thousands of clones in the sample, about an eighth were seen once. The material sequenced was tumor tissue. These receptors all come from a female donor with papillary thyroid cancer or a benign thyroid nodule (not recorded which). Some clones in this sample may be carry-over from other donors' samples.

This clone was recorded at least ten times. The chain recombines TRBV5-1 with TRBJ2-5; D is perhaps TRBD2 (6 bases). Germline assignment: CDR1 SGHRS and CDR2 YFSETQ. The V gene lost 6 bases and the J gene lost 4 bases, with 10 bases spanning the gap. The CDR3 runs 12 residues. CDR3 region: CASTLGGETQYF. In DNA form, the CDR3 reads TGCGCCAGCACTTTGGGAGGAGAGACCCAGTACTTC.

This clone appeared a few times. This may stem from a read error, because a much larger clone lies one nucleotide away. The V gene is TRBV2, the J gene TRBJ1-2; TRBD1 agrees at 7 bases. The CDR3 loop spans 11 amino acids. Germline CDR1 is SNHLY and CDR2 is FYNNEI. V shed 10 bases and J 9 bases; nucleotides not matched to a gene: 8. The CDR3 nucleotides are TGTGCCATCGGGACAGTTGACTGCTACACCTTC. Residues: CAIGTVDCYTF.

This clone was detected ten times or more. The chain has TRBV11-2 and TRBJ2-1; D gene unclear. V was trimmed by 2 bases and J by 7 bases, leaving 3 bases between them. The CDR3 extends over 11 amino acids. The germline V gene encodes CDR1 SGHAT and CDR2 FQNNGV. The CDR3: CASSLHNEQFF. The CDR3 DNA sequence: TGTGCCAGCAGCTTACATAATGAGCAGTTCTTC.

This clone was recorded many times. The chain couples TRBV27 to TRBJ2-5, with 8 bases that match TRBD2. After removal of 4 bases from V and 2 bases from J, the junction contained 9 bases not matched to a gene. The CDR3 consists of 16 residues. The germline gives CDR1 MNHEY, CDR2 SMNVEV (reference sequence). The CDR3 DNA follows: TGTGCCAGCAGTTCCGTAGCGGGGCCAGGACAAGAGACCCAGTACTTC. It codes for CASSSVAGPGQETQYF.

CDR3 protein: CASSLMGGGLTDTQYF. For the CDR3, the DNA is TGTGCCAGCAGCCTTATGGGGGGCGGCCTCACAGATACGCAGTATTTT. The J gene is TRBJ2-3, the V gene TRBV3-1; either TRBD1 or TRBD2 may fit D (6 bases each). The CDR3 spans 16 residues. Germline V gene data show CDR1 as LGHDT and CDR2 as YNNKEL (reference sequence). V was cut by 4 bases and J by 2 bases, with 16 bases left in between.

In its sample, this clone was seen many times. The V gene is TRBV20-1, the J gene TRBJ2-1; tentatively, D is TRBD2 (5 bases). V lost 5 bases to trimming and J lost 2 bases, with 13 bases between them. This CDR3 has 14 amino acids. CDR1 DFQATT and CDR2 SNEGSKA come from the germline V gene (reference sequence). CDR3 sequence (DNA): TGCAGTGCTGGGGTAAGCGGCACCTACAATGAGCAGTTCTTC. Protein product: CSAGVSGTYNEQFF.

In its sample, this clone was seen many times. This chain connects TRBV24-1 to TRBJ2-2, with TRBD2 matching 8 bases. The CDR3 consists of 20 residues. Germline CDR1 reads KGHDR; CDR2 reads SFDVKD. V shed 0 bases, J shed 0 bases, and the junction held 11 bases outside the gene matches. Here the CDR3 reads CATSDLKWIGGDANTGELFF. In DNA form, the CDR3 reads TGTGCCACCAGTGATTTGAAATGGATCGGGGGGGACGCGAACACCGGGGAGCTGTTTTTT.

This clone was observed a handful of times. Just one base apart from a much larger clone, this may be a read error. The V and J genes are TRBV19 and TRBJ1-5, with a weak D call TRBD1 (5 bases). This CDR3 has 14 amino acids. The germline V and J ends were trimmed by 5 bases and 8 bases, with 16 bases remaining between them. Germline V gives CDR1 LNHDA, CDR2 SQIVND (reference sequence). For the CDR3, the DNA is TGTGCCAGTAGTGACCAGGGAATGTATAAGCCCCAGCATTTT. Translation: CASSDQGMYKPQHF.

This clone was counted at least ten times. The J gene is TRBJ1-3, the V gene TRBV4-1; D ambiguous. Trimming left V 0 bases short and J 4 bases short, with 13 bases between. CDR1 is MGHRA, CDR2 YSYEKL, per germline. The CDR3 extends over 16 amino acids. For the CDR3, the DNA is TGCGCCAGCAGCCAAGATGTGAGCAGGCTCGGAAACACCATATATTTT. The encoded protein is CASSQDVSRLGNTIYF.

The table lists this clone with a few counts. This may be a read error, as it is one base from a much larger clone. The DNA for the CDR3 is TGTGCCACCAGCAGACTACTATCCAAAAACATTCAGTACTTC. The encoded protein is CATSRLLSKNIQYF. The V gene is TRBV15, the J gene TRBJ2-4; D call uncertain. This CDR3 contains 14 residues. Germline loops: CDR1 LNHNV, CDR2 YYDKDF (reference sequence). V dropped 2 bases and J dropped 2 bases, with 7 bases sitting between them.

This clone was counted many times. This chain connects TRBV6-5 to TRBJ2-3; tentatively, D is TRBD2 (6 bases). CDR1 and CDR2 from the germline V gene are MNHEY and SVGAGI. CDR3 length: 18 amino acids. Trimming removed 6 bases at V and 0 bases at J, with 22 bases between. CDR3 nucleotide sequence: TGTGCCAGCAGCCTCTCGGGGATAGCGGATACTAGCACAGATACGCAGTATTTT. This encodes CASSLSGIADTSTDTQYF.

This clone was seen a few times. This sequence joins TRBV25-1 and TRBJ2-1, with 10 bases aligning to TRBD1. The germline gives CDR1 MGHDK, CDR2 SYGVNS. Unmatched junction bases numbered 6, after V lost 3 bases and J lost 13 bases. This CDR3 is 13 amino acids long. CDR3 bases: TGTGCCAGCAGTGACTTGGACAGGGGGTATCAGTTCTTC. Residues: CASSDLDRGYQFF.

Ten or more counts support this clone. The J gene is TRBJ2-1, the V gene TRBV6-1; TRBD2 aligns across 9 bases. V shed 7 bases, J shed 3 bases, and the junction held 4 bases outside the gene matches. This CDR3 contains 14 residues. Germline assignment: CDR1 MNHNS and CDR2 SASEGT. The CDR3 loop reads CASTMTSGYNEQFF. The CDR3 bases are TGTGCCAGCACGATGACTAGCGGCTACAATGAGCAGTTCTTC.

This clone was detected many times. One end of the junction is discordant with germline, which a read error may explain. V is TRBV18 and J is TRBJ1-1; D is unresolved. The CDR3 sequence is 13 residues long. Germline V gene data show CDR1 as KGHSH and CDR2 as LQKENI. The CDR3 DNA reads TGTGCCAGCTCTCCACACTTGAACACTGAAGCTTTCTTT. Amino acid sequence: CASSPHLNTEAFF.

This clone has at least ten counts. V gene TRBV3-1 combines with J gene TRBJ1-1; unclear D gene. V was clipped by 1 base and J by 7 bases, with 7 bases between them. The CDR3 has 12 residues. Germline V gene lookup returns CDR1 LGHDT and CDR2 YNNKEL (reference sequence). The CDR3 sequence: CASSQVGREAFF. Here the CDR3 DNA reads TGTGCCAGCAGCCAAGTTGGCCGTGAAGCTTTCTTT.

There are many counts of this clone. The conserved closing phenylalanine or tryptophan is absent in this CDR3, likely reflecting a read error. The chain combines TRBV12-5 with TRBJ1-1; TRBD1 matches 7 bases. Trimming cost V 2 bases and J 3 bases; bases outside gene matches: 3. This CDR3 region has 14 residues. Germline lookup yields CDR1 LGHNT and CDR2 FRNRAP. The CDR3 DNA reads TGTGCTAGTGGTTTGCCCGGGACAGACACTGAAGCTTTCTCT. It codes for CASGLPGTDTEAFS.

As for this clone: This clone may be a read error of a much larger clone one base away. Other DNA sequences in the sample encode the same CDR3. The V call is TRBV25-1, the J call TRBJ2-7; D uncertain. The germline V gene has CDR1 MGHDK and CDR2 SYGVNS. The V end was cut by 8 bases, the J end by 6 bases, with 8 bases between. The CDR3 extends over 10 amino acids. The CDR3 coding sequence is TGTGCCAGCCCCGCTGGCGAGCAGTACTTC. It specifies CASPAGEQYF.

To note about this clone: Given a much more abundant clone one base away, this may be a read error. This rearrangement joins TRBV10-3 to TRBJ2-2; maybe TRBD2 (5 bases). The CDR3 has 16 amino acids. V was cut by 4 bases and J by 5 bases, with 17 bases left in between. CDR1 is ENHRY, CDR2 SYGVKD, per germline. CDR3: CAISGNSAVGTGELFF. Written as DNA, the CDR3 is TGTGCCATCAGTGGTAATAGCGCGGTCGGTACCGGGGAGCTGTTTTTT.